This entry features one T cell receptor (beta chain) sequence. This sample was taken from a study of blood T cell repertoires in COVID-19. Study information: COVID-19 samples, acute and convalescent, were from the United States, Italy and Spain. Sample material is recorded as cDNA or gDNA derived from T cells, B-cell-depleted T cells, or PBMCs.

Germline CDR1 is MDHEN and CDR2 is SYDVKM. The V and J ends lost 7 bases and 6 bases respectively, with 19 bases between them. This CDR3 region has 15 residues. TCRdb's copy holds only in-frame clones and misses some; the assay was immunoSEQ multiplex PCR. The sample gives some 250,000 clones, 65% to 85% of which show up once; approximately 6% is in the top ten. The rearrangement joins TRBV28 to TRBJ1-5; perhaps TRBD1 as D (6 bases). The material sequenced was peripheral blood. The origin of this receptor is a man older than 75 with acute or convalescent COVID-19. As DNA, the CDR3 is TGTGCCAGCAATATCAATACAGGGTTAGGTCAGCCCCAGCATTTT. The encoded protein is CASNINTGLGQPQHF.